The clone carrying this T cell receptor beta chain was counted ten times or more. The CDR3 spans 12 residues. CDR1 SQVTM and CDR2 ANQGSEA come from the germline V gene. Trimming removed 7 bases at V and 2 bases at J, with 10 bases between. This sample is part of a study of response to subunit inactivated influenza vaccine. TCRdb re-called the RT-PCR reads with MiXCR, one entry per CDR3 protein. The repertoire consists of over 800,000 distinct CDR3 sequences, with about 20% occurring once and the leading ten covering about a tenth. The rearrangement joins TRBV29-1 to TRBJ2-3, with D unclear. The TCR comes from a middle-aged man who received an inactivated influenza vaccine. The sequences come from PBMCs from blood, collected approximately 5 days after vaccination. CDR3 DNA sequence: TGCAGCGCAGGCTCCCTCACAGATACGCAGTATTTT. Residues: CSAGSLTDTQYF.